This T cell receptor (beta chain) was found in a study of neoadjuvant anti-PD-1 for oral cavity cancer. The overall study: Patients without progression got a fourth dose around day 43. Findings and limits, study-wide: PBMC Gini-index clonality exceeded responders' in non-responders post-nivolumab. Pretreatment Treg/Th17 ratio correlated inversely with post-treatment tumor clonality.

The germline CDR1 and CDR2 sequences are SNHLY and FYNNEI. This CDR3 has 13 amino acids. Trimming took 7 bases from V and 6 from J, leaving 15 bases between them. Points on this clone: Its antigen is not known.

The method was immunoSEQ multiplex PCR; TCRdb's version includes in-frame clones alone and lacks a portion of them. The table lists about 72,000 clones, 80% to 90% of them singletons. The rearrangement joins TRBV2 to TRBJ1-2; D might be TRBD1 (5 bases). The source of this sequence is a person between 40 and 79 years old with oral cavity squamous cell carcinoma. The material sequenced was PBMCs, taken before nivolumab (anti-PD-1) treatment. CDR3 nucleotides: TGTGCCAGCAATGTCGAGCGGGGGGATGGCTACACCTTC. Translating it yields CASNVERGDGYTF.